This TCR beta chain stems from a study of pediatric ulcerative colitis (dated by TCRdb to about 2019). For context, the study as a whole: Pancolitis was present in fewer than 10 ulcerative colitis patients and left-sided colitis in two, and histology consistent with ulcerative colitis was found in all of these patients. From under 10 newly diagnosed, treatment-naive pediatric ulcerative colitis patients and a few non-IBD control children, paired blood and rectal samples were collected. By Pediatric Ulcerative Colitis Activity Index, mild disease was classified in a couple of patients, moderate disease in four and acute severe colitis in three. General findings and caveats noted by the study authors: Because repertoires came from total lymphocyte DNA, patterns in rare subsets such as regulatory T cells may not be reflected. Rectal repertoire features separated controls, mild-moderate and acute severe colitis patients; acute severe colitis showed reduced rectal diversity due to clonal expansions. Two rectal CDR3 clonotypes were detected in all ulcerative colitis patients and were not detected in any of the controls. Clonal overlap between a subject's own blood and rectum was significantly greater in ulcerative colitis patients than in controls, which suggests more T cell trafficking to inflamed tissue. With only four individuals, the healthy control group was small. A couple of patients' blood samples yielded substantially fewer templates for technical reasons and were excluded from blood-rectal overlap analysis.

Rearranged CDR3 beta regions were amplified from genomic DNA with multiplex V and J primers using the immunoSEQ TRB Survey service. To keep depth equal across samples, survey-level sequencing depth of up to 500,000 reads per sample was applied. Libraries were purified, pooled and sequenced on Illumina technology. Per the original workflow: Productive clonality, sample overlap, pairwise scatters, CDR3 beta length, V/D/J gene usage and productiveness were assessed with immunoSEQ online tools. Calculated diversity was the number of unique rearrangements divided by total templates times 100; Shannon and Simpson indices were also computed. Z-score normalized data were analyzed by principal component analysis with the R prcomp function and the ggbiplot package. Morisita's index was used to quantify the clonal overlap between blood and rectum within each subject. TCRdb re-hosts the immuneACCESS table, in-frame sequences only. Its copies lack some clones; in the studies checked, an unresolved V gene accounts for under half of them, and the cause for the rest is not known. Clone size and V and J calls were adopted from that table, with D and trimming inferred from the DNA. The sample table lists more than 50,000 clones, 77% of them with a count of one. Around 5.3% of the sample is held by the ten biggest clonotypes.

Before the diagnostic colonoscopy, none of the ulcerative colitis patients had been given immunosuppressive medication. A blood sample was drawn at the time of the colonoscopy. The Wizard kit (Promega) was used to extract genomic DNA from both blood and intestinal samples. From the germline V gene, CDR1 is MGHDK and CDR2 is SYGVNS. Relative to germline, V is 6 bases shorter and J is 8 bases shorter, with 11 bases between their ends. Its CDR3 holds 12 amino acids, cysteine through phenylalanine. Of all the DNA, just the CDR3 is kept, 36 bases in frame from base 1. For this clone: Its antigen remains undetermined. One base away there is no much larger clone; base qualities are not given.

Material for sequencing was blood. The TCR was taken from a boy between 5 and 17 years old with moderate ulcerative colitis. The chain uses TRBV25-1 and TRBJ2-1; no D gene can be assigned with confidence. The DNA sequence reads TGTGCCAGCAGGGCCCCAGGATATGAGCAGTTCTTC. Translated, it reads CASRAPGYEQFF.